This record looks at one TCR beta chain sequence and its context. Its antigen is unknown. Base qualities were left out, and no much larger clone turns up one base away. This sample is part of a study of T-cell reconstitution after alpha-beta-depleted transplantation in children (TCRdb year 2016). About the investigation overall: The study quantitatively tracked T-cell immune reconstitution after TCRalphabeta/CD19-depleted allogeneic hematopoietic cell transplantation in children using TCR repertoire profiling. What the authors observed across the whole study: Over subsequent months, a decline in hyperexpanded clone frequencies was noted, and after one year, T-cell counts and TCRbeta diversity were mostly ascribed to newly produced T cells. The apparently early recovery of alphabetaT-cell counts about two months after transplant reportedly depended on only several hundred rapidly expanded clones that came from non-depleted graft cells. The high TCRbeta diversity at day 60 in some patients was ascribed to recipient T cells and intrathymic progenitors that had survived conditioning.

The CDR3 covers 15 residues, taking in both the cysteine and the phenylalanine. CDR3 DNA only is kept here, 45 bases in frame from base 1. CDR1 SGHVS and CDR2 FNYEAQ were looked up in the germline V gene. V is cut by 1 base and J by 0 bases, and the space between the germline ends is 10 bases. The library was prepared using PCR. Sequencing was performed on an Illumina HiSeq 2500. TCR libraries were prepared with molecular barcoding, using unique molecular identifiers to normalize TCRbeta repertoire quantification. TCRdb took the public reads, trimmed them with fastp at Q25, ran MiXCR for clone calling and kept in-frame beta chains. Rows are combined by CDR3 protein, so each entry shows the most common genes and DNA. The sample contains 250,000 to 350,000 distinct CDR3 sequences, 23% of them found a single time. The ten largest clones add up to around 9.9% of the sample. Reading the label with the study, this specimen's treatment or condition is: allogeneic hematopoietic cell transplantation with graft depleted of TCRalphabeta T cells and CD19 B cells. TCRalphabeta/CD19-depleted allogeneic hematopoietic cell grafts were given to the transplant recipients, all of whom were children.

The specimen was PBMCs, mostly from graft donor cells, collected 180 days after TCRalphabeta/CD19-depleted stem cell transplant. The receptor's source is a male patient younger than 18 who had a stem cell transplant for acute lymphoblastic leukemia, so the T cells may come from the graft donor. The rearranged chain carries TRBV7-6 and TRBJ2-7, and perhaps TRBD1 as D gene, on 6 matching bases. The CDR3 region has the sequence CASSLDEGGSYEQYF. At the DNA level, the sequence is TGTGCCAGCAGCTTAGATGAAGGGGGCTCCTACGAGCAGTACTTC.